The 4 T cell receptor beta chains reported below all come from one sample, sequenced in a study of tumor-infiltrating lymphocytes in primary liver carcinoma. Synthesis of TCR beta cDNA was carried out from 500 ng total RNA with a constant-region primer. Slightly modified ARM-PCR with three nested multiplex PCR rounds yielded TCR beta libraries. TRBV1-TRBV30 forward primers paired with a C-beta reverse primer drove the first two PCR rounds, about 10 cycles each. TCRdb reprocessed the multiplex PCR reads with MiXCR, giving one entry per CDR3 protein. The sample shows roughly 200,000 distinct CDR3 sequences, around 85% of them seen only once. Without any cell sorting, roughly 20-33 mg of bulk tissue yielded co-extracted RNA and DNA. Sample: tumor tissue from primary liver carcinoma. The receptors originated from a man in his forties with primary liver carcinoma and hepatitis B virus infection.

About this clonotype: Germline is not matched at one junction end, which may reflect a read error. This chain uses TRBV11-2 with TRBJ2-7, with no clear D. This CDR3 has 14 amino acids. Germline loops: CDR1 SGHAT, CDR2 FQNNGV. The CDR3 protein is CASNSNRNSYDQYF. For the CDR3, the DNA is TGTGCCAGCAACTCTAATAGGAACTCCTACGATCAGTATTTC.

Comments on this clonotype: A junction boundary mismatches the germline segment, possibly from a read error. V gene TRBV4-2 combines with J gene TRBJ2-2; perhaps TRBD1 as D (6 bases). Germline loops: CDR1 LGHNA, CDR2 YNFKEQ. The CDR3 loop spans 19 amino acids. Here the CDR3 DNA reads TGTGCCAGCAGCCAATATAATGGACAGTCCCTTCCGAACACCGGGGAGTTGTTTTTT. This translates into CASSQYNGQSLPNTGELFF.

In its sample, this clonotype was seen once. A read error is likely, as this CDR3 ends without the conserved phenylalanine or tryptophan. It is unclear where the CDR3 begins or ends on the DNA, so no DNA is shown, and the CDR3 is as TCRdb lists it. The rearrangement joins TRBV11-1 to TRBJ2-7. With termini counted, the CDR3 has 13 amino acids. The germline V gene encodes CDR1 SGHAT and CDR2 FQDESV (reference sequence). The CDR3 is CASRGKPSYEQYL.

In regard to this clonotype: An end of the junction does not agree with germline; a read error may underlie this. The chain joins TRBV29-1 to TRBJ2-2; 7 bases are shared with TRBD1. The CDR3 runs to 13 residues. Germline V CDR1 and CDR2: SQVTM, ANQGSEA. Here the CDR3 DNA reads TGCAGCGTTGAGATAACAGGGGCCTGGGAGCTTTTTTTT. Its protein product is CSVEITGAWELFF.